The 10 T cell receptor beta chains reported below all come from one sample, sequenced in a study of blood T cell repertoires in COVID-19. Sequencing used immunoSEQ multiplex PCR; TCRdb keeps in-frame clones, though not all of them. The sample gives approximately 150,000 clones, 84% of which show up once; less than 9% is in the top ten. The sequenced sample consisted of peripheral blood. The receptors derive from a man aged 25 to 40 with COVID-19, enrolled during active disease.

This clone was recorded only once. The chain is built from TRBV7-9 and TRBJ2-5; D ambiguous. Trimming removed 5 bases at V and 4 bases at J, with 14 bases between. The germline V gene encodes CDR1 SEHNR and CDR2 FQNEAQ (reference sequence). The CDR3 sequence is 14 residues long. The CDR3 reads CASSLEEVLETQYF. The DNA for the CDR3 is TGTGCCAGCAGCCTAGAAGAGGTTTTAGAGACCCAGTACTTC.

The V gene is TRBV27, the J gene TRBJ1-6, with a weak D call TRBD1 (6 bases). Germline CDR1 MNHEY, CDR2 SMNVEV (reference sequence). V was clipped by 3 bases and J by 7 bases, with 19 bases between them. The CDR3 is 17 residues long. CDR3 sequence reads: CASSFSTGGRENSPLHF. The CDR3 nucleotides read TGTGCCAGCAGTTTTTCAACGGGGGGGCGGGAGAATTCACCCCTCCACTTT.

This clone came up a few times. The chain recombines TRBV30 with TRBJ1-2; D perhaps matches TRBD1 (5 bases). Germline V gives CDR1 GTSNPN, CDR2 SVGIG (reference sequence). The CDR3 is 11 amino acids. Trimming pared 8 bases from V and 3 bases from J, leaving 10 bases between. DNA of the CDR3: TGTGCCGGGGGGAGGGACTATGGCTACACCTTC. It translates to CAGGRDYGYTF.

This clone was counted a single time. J is TRBJ1-5 and V is TRBV24-1; no reliable D call. CDR3 length equals 14 residues. Germline V gene lookup returns CDR1 KGHDR and CDR2 SFDVKD. Trimming removed 4 bases from V and 3 bases from J, with 9 bases in between. The CDR3 is CATSESRFNQPQHF. The CDR3 region has the DNA TGTGCCACCAGTGAGTCCAGGTTCAATCAGCCCCAGCATTTT.

This clone appeared a single time. V usage is TRBV20-1 and J usage is TRBJ1-4; tentatively, D is TRBD1 (5 bases). CDR1 is DFQATT, CDR2 SNEGSKA, per germline (reference sequence). The CDR3 length is 14 residues. Trimming took off 3 bases at V and 3 bases at J, with 11 bases between the two ends. The CDR3 loop reads CSASMGLANEKLFF. The CDR3 DNA reads TGCAGTGCTAGTATGGGGCTAGCTAATGAAAAACTGTTTTTT.

This CDR3 reads CASSHGTSYGYTF. The CDR3 nucleotides are TGTGCCAGCAGCCACGGGACATCCTATGGCTACACCTTC. The chain employs TRBV7-2 and TRBJ1-2; possibly TRBD1 for D (6 bases). From germline, CDR1 is SGHTA and CDR2 FQGNSA. The CDR3 has 13 amino acids. Trimming removed 5 bases from V and 4 bases from J, with 11 bases in between.

This clone was found once. The chain couples TRBV5-6 to TRBJ1-2, with D unresolved. Germline V gene data show CDR1 as SGHDT and CDR2 as YYEEEE. V was pared by 0 bases and J by 8 bases, with 8 bases between. The CDR3 runs to 12 residues. The CDR3, as DNA: TGTGCCAGCAGCTTGGATAGCCGAGGCTACACCTTC. Protein product: CASSLDSRGYTF.

This clone was seen once. This chain joins TRBV5-5 and TRBJ1-1, with D perhaps TRBD1 (6 bases). V was pared by 2 bases and J by 4 bases, with 9 bases between. The CDR3 loop spans 13 amino acids. Germline-derived CDR1 and CDR2 are SGHKS and YYEKEE (reference sequence). CDR3 nucleotides: TGTGCCAGCAGCTTAACAGGGTTCACTGAAGCTTTCTTT. Its protein is CASSLTGFTEAFF. The full variable domain, with the rest looked up from reference TRBV5-5 and TRBJ1-1, is DAGVTQSPTHLIKTRGQQVTLRCSPISGHKSVSWYQQVLGQGPQFIFQYYEKEERGRGNFPDRFSARQFPNYSSELNVNALLLGDSALYLCASSLTGFTEAFFGQGTRLTVV.

The chain couples TRBV7-2 to TRBJ2-3, with 7 bases lining up with TRBD2. This CDR3 comprises 16 residues. Looked up from germline, CDR1 is SGHTA and CDR2 is FQGNSA. V trimming: 4 bases; J trimming: 8 bases; junction bases outside the gene matches: 15. CDR3 in amino acids: CASSSYTTGSGGTQYF. In DNA, the CDR3 is TGTGCCAGCAGCTCGTATACCACCGGTTCGGGGGGTACGCAGTATTTT.

The chain has TRBV18 and TRBJ2-7, with 7 bases fitting TRBD2. Germline loops: CDR1 KGHSH, CDR2 LQKENI. This CDR3 contains 14 residues. J was trimmed by 4 bases and V by 3 bases; bases with no gene match: 6. The CDR3 coding sequence is TGTGCCAGCTCACCTGGCAGCGGGGCGTACGAGCAGTACTTC. The encoded protein is CASSPGSGAYEQYF. The variable domain in full, completed from reference TRBV18 and TRBJ2-7, reads NAGVMQNPRHLVRRRGQEARLRCSPMKGHSHVYWYRQLPEEGLKFMVYLQKENIIDESGMPKERFSAEFPKEGPSILRIQQVVRGDSAAYFCASSPGSGAYEQYFGPGTRLTVT.